This T cell receptor (beta chain) was identified in a study of PD-1 blockade in classical Hodgkin lymphoma. Broader study findings: The baseline diversity of complete responders showed similarity to that of newly diagnosed patients. Compared with baseline, CD4+ but not CD8+ TCR diversity had risen significantly by C4D1.

Exposure to brentuximab vedotin varied, and each patient had relapsed following autologous stem cell transplantation. This table comes from immunoSEQ multiplex PCR, and its TCRdb copy is limited to in-frame clones, with some not included. The repertoire has more than 10,000 clones, 80% to 95% of them found once; the top ten carry about 10%. About this clone: What it recognizes is unknown.

CDR3 length: 14 residues. Germline CDR1 is SQVTM and CDR2 is ANQGSEA. V is TRBV29-1 and J is TRBJ2-1; 7 bases are shared with TRBD1. The receptor's source is a human donor with classical Hodgkin lymphoma. Here the sequenced sample was peripheral blood mononuclear cells (PBMCs), taken at baseline. Here the CDR3 reads CSGGQLSSYNEQFF. In DNA form, the CDR3 reads TGCAGTGGGGGACAGCTTAGCTCCTACAATGAGCAGTTCTTC.